This section outlines one TCR beta chain sequence together with its context. In the original analysis: Reference gene primers were amplified, and this amplification served to estimate nucleated cell counts. Repertoires were generated with immunoSEQ multiplex PCR, while TCRdb's copy carries only in-frame clones and drops some. D and trimming were read from the DNA, whereas the V and J calls and clone size are those reported in that table. Among 56,000 or so clones listed, approximately 89% were seen once. The source of the sample is a study of blood T cell repertoires in COVID-19. Study-wide context: The study drew acute and convalescent COVID-19 samples from the United States, Italy and Spain. The analysed material was cDNA or gDNA that came from T cells, B-cell-depleted T cells, or PBMCs.

This CDR3 has 15 residues. Trimming cost V 3 bases and J 6 bases; bases outside gene matches: 11. Germline loops: CDR1 DFQATT, CDR2 SNEGSKA (reference sequence). The rearrangement links TRBV20-1 to TRBJ2-1, with TRBD1 matching 7 bases. The receptor was isolated from a woman aged 55-70 years with COVID-19, enrolled during active disease. Material: peripheral blood. CDR3 loop: CSASSGQVLLNEQFF. In nucleotides, the CDR3 is TGCAGTGCTAGTTCAGGACAGGTACTACTCAATGAGCAGTTCTTC.